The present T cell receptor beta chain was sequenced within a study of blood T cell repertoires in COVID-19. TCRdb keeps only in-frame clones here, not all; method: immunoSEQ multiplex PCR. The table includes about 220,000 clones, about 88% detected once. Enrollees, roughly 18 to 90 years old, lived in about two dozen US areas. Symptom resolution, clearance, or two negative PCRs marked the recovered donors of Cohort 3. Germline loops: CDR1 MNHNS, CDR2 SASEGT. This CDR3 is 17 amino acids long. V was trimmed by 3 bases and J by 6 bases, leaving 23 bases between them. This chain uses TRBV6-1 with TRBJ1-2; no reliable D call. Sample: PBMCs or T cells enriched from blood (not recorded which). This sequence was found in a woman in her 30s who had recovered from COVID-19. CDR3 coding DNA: TGTGCCAGCAGTGAGGAGGCGGGTATCGACCTTCGGGATGGCTACACCTTC. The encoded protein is CASSEEAGIDLRDGYTF.